Listed below are T cell receptor beta chains from one sample, sequenced in a study of cytomegalovirus exposure and HLA in healthy donors. The assay was immunoSEQ multiplex PCR, and TCRdb's table has in-frame clones only and misses some. The sample consists of over 150,000 clones, roughly 80% of them appearing once. The sequenced sample consisted of PBMCs. These receptors originate from a human donor in good health. CDR3s include the opening cysteine and the closing phenylalanine or tryptophan. D genes are given only for firm matches. Clone size appears in some rows only: once, few, many, or a class for an expanded clone.

CDR3 length	V gene	clone size	D gene	J gene	CDR3 protein	CDR3 DNA
16	TRBV7-2	.	TRBD1	TRBJ2-5	CASSAAFGQGPETQYF	TGTGCCAGCAGCGCCGCCTTCGGACAGGGTCCAGAGACCCAGTACTTC
12	TRBV7-9	.	.	TRBJ2-7	CASSAFPYEQYF	TGTGCCAGCAGCGCGTTCCCCTACGAGCAGTACTTC
14	TRBV5-1	.	TRBD1	TRBJ2-7	CASSSETGSNEQYF	TGCGCCAGCAGCTCGGAGACAGGGAGCAACGAGCAGTACTTC
14	TRBV7-2	.	TRBD1	TRBJ1-2	CASSLQGQGYGYTF	TGTGCCAGCAGCCTACAGGGACAGGGCTATGGCTACACCTTC
14	TRBV5-1	.	.	TRBJ2-5	CASRDSGLQETQYF	TGCGCCAGCCGGGACTCGGGCCTTCAAGAGACCCAGTACTTC
11	TRBV7-2	few	.	TRBJ2-1	CASSLVDEQFF	TGTGCCAGCAGCTTAGTAGATGAGCAGTTCTTC
14	TRBV11-3	.	.	TRBJ2-5	CASSHTGEQETQYF	TGTGCCAGCAGCCATACCGGGGAGCAAGAGACCCAGTACTTC
15	TRBV5-5	.	.	TRBJ1-4	CASMDAGGRLEKLFF	TGTGCCAGCATGGACGCGGGGGGCCGTTTGGAAAAACTGTTTTTT
15	TRBV4-2	.	.	TRBJ2-7	CASSHRQAGVHEQYF	TGTGCCAGCAGCCACCGACAGGCAGGGGTCCACGAGCAGTACTTC
14	TRBV9	few	TRBD1	TRBJ1-2	CASSGRQGGYGYTF	TGTGCCAGCAGCGGAAGACAGGGCGGGTATGGCTACACCTTC
12	TRBV7-8	.	TRBD1	TRBJ1-6	CASSLVTGVLHF	TGTGCCAGCAGCTTAGTTACAGGGGTGCTCCACTTT
14	TRBV28	.	TRBD1	TRBJ2-7	CASSLTGGHYEQYF	TGTGCCAGCAGCTTGACAGGGGGGCACTACGAGCAGTACTTC
15	TRBV7-9	.	.	TRBJ2-5	CASSPIGGHRETQYF	TGTGCCAGCAGCCCGATTGGTGGGCACAGGGAGACCCAGTACTTC